This T cell receptor (beta chain) was documented in a study of post-analysis software for immune sequencing data. Turning to the study itself: Relapsing-remitting, secondary progressive and progressive-relapsing forms made up the multiple sclerosis disease courses. Study-wide results and caveats: When patients were compared with controls, about five TRBV segments were more frequent, TRBV5-6, TRBV5-1 and TRBV20-1 among them. Normalized Chao1 diversity was significantly lower in multiple sclerosis patients than in controls. Same-batch samples co-clustered strongly by F measure.

A few counts support this clonotype. Antigen unknown. A much larger clone is a single base away; this may be a read error. Germline V gives CDR1 LNHNV, CDR2 YYDKDF (reference sequence). This CDR3 has 13 residues. TCR beta libraries were prepared from cDNA with unique molecular identifiers. MiXCR, run by TCRdb on the PCR reads, gives a single entry per CDR3 protein. The sample has some 260,000 distinct CDR3 sequences, 35% to 40% seen once; the top ten hold under 5%. This clonotype originated in a girl aged 5-17 years with multiple sclerosis. Sequences were obtained from blood. The chain joins TRBV15 to TRBJ2-1; D is unresolved. The CDR3 spells CATSRVPYNKQFF. The CDR3, as DNA: TGTGCCACCAGCAGAGTCCCCTACAATAAGCAGTTCTTC.